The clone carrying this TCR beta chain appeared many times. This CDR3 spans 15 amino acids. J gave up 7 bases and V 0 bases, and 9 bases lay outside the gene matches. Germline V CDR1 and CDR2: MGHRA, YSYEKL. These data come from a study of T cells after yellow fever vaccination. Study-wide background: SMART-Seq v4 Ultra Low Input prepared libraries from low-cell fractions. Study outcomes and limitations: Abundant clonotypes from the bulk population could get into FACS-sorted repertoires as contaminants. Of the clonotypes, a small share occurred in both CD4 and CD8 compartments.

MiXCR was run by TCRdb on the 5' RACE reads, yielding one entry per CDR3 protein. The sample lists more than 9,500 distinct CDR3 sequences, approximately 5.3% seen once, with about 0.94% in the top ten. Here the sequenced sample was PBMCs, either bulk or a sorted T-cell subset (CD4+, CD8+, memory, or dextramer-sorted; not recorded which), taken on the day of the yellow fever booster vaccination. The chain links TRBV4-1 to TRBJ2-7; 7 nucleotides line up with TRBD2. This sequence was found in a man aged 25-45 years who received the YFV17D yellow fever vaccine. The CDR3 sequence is CASSQEGRVPGEQYF. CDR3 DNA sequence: TGCGCCAGCAGCCAAGAAGGGAGGGTCCCGGGGGAGCAGTACTTC.